A selection of T cell receptor beta chains follows, all from one sample in a study of CD8+ T cells in alopecia areata. Profiled with immunoSEQ multiplex PCR; TCRdb holds only in-frame clones, not every one. The repertoire holds 120,000 or so clones, with 58% as singletons. The sample consisted of CD8+ T cells sorted from blood, taken at week 4, from a patient treated with tofacitinib. The receptors were gathered from a human donor with alopecia areata. The CDR3 runs from the conserved cysteine through the conserved F or W.

TRBV7-8 | CASSLGDNTIYF
TRBV4-1 | CASSQEGHGGGTGELFF
TRBV7-9 | CASSSLALEYNEQFF
TRBV14 | CASSQDSGEQYF
TRBV14 | CASSPPVGREQFF
TRBV11-2 | CASSSLSSYEQYF
TRBV14 | CASSQTGLVTHNEQFF
TRBV15 | CATQGTQYF
TRBV29-1 | CSVVPWGGNMNTEAFF
TRBV7-8 | CASSPQLAGLTDTQYF
TRBV29-1 | CSVETSGTGNYGYTF
TRBV13 | CASSFQGEPYNEQFF
TRBV4-3 | CASSHDRVSTDTQYF
TRBV27 | CASSPTGTYEQYF
TRBV29-1 | CSVERGRGLYNEQFF
TRBV19 | CASSITVSGYEQYF
TRBV13 | CASSLEDRGDYGYTF
TRBV29-1 | CSVANNEQFF
TRBV29-1 | CSDRTGGGYGYTF
TRBV7-9 | CASSSEQGQGYEQYF
TRBV7-2 | CASSLVGDRGPKTQYF
TRBV29-1 | CSVVRETQYF
TRBV29-1 | CSVLDSTNTEAFF
TRBV5-1 | CASSFDSSTGELFF
TRBV29-1 | CSVASTNTGELFF
TRBV29-1 | CSDSAMTGGYTF
TRBV14 | CASSHAYEQYF
TRBV7-9 | CASSFTRGQASSYNEQFF
TRBV29-1 | CSVEGDTEAFF
TRBV30 | CAWSGRYNEQFF
TRBV5-1 | CASSPYDRGTYQETQYF
TRBV30 | CAWSVLLEEQGRNWDTF
TRBV4-1 | CASSQGWEYTGELFF